This passage covers 20 T cell receptor beta chains from one sample sequenced in a study of graft-versus-host responses after intestinal transplantation. Here immunoSEQ multiplex PCR was the method, and the copy in TCRdb shows in-frame clones only, minus some. Counted here are thousands of clones, under 95% occurring once; the ten biggest clones make up approximately 1.5%. The sequencing used PBMCs, collected around 31 days after intestinal transplant. These receptors originate from a human patient who received an intestinal transplant, so some T cells may come from the graft donor.

The CDR3 reads CASGLAGGLGTDTQYF. CDR3 nucleotide sequence: TGTGCTAGTGGTTTGGCGGGGGGGCTGGGCACAGATACGCAGTATTTT. The chain uses TRBV12-5 and TRBJ2-3; 8 bases map to TRBD2. Germline trimming cut 1 base from V and 1 base from J; bases unmatched to any gene: 4. CDR1 and CDR2 from the germline V gene are LGHNT and FRNRAP. The CDR3 totals 16 residues.

This chain uses TRBV19 with TRBJ2-2, with TRBD1 as a possible D gene (6 bases). The CDR3 has 15 residues. Germline V lookup: CDR1 LNHDA, CDR2 SQIVND (reference sequence). Trimming stripped 5 bases from V and 1 base from J, with 11 bases between. CDR3 in amino acids: CASSWGQGNTGELFF. Written as DNA, the CDR3 is TGTGCCAGTAGTTGGGGGCAGGGGAACACCGGGGAGCTGTTTTTT.

The chain employs TRBV10-2 and TRBJ1-5, with D possibly matching TRBD1 (6 bases). The CDR3 has 13 residues. V lost 8 bases and J lost 3, with 11 bases in between. Germline CDR1 is WSHSY and CDR2 is SAAADI. The CDR3 reads CASGRDNNQPQHF. CDR3 sequence (DNA): TGCGCCAGCGGCCGGGACAACAATCAGCCCCAGCATTTT.

The chain recombines TRBV11-1 with TRBJ2-7; perhaps D is TRBD1 or TRBD2 (5 bases each). This CDR3 comprises 19 residues. The V gene's germline CDR1 is SGHAT and CDR2 FQDESV (reference sequence). V was pared by 5 bases and J by 5 bases, with 31 bases between. The CDR3: CASSTRKGIGTRGWDEQYF. In nucleotides, the CDR3 is TGTGCCAGCAGCACGCGTAAGGGAATCGGAACGAGGGGATGGGACGAGCAGTACTTC. The variable domain in full, completed from reference TRBV11-1 and TRBJ2-7, reads EAEVAQSPRYKITEKSQAVAFWCDPISGHATLYWYRQILGQGPELLVQFQDESVVDDSQLPKDRFSAERLKGVDSTLKIQPAELGDSAMYLCASSTRKGIGTRGWDEQYFGPGTRLTVT.

This clone was seen only once. The V gene is TRBV4-2, the J gene TRBJ2-1; TRBD2 aligns across 12 bases. The germline V gene has CDR1 LGHNA and CDR2 YNFKEQ. This CDR3 has 17 residues. V dropped 4 bases and J dropped 8; count of bases not matched to a gene: 12. CDR3 DNA sequence: TGTGCCAGCAGCCCCCTAGCGGGGGGGCCGATGGCGGATGAGCAGTTCTTC. Its translation: CASSPLAGGPMADEQFF.

Here the CDR3 DNA reads TGCGCCAGCAGTACCGGGGAGCTGTTTTTT. This gives the protein CASSTGELFF. The J gene is TRBJ2-2, the V gene TRBV10-1; no clear D gene. CDR3 length equals 10 residues. The V end lost 5 bases, the J end lost 5 bases, and 0 bases lay between the germline ends. The germline CDR1 and CDR2 sequences are WNHNN and SYGVQD (reference sequence).

V is TRBV19 and J is TRBJ1-4; D not certain. The CDR3 contains 14 residues. The germline CDR1 and CDR2 sequences are LNHDA and SQIVND (reference sequence). With 1 base removed from V and 5 bases from J, the gap between germline ends came to 8 bases. The CDR3: CASSIGRRNEKLFF. The CDR3 DNA is TGTGCCAGTAGTATAGGGCGGAGAAATGAAAAACTGTTTTTT.

Here the CDR3 reads CASLFGDTHTGELFF. CDR3 in DNA: TGTGCCAGCCTCTTCGGGGACACTCACACCGGGGAGCTGTTTTTT. The chain couples TRBV7-9 to TRBJ2-2, with D perhaps TRBD1 (6 bases). CDR3 length equals 15 residues. Germline V CDR1 and CDR2: SEHNR, FQNEAQ (reference sequence). The V and J ends lost 8 bases and 3 bases respectively, with 16 bases between them.

V and J are TRBV30 and TRBJ2-3; D possibly corresponds to TRBD1 (6 bases). CDR1 and CDR2 from the germline V gene are GTSNPN and SVGIG (reference sequence). The V and J ends lost 4 bases and 6 bases respectively, with 8 bases between them. This CDR3 has 11 residues. CDR3 in DNA: TGTGCCTGGATGAGGGGGGATACGCAGTATTTT. Translated: CAWMRGDTQYF.

The V call is TRBV19, the J call TRBJ2-7, with 12 nucleotides matching TRBD2. Germline trimming cut 3 bases from V and 7 bases from J; bases unmatched to any gene: 13. Germline V CDR1 and CDR2: LNHDA, SQIVND (reference sequence). The CDR3 sequence is 17 residues long. This chain's CDR3 is CASSILSSGGAPMEQYF. The CDR3 DNA reads TGTGCCAGTAGTATTCTCTCTAGCGGGGGGGCACCTATGGAGCAGTACTTC. Looking up the rest from reference TRBV19 and TRBJ2-7 gives the full variable domain: DGGITQSPKYLFRKEGQNVTLSCEQNLNHDAMYWYRQDPGQGLRLIYYSQIVNDFQKGDIAEGYSVSREKKESFPLTVTSAQKNPTAFYLCASSILSSGGAPMEQYFGPGTRLTVT.

The chain has TRBV7-9 and TRBJ1-2, with 7 positions matching TRBD1. The trim removed 5 bases at V and 4 bases at J, leaving 19 bases unmatched. In germline, CDR1 is SEHNR, CDR2 FQNEAQ (reference sequence). This CDR3 region has 18 residues. Here the CDR3 DNA reads TGTGCCAGCAGCCCCCGGGACAGCCACCCCGAGGGCTTCTATGGCTACACCTTC. Translating it yields CASSPRDSHPEGFYGYTF.

This chain uses TRBV9 with TRBJ2-2; D uncertain. The CDR3 loop spans 12 amino acids. With 3 bases removed from V and 3 bases from J, the gap between germline ends came to 3 bases. Per germline, CDR1 SGDLS and CDR2 YYNGEE. The DNA for the CDR3 is TGTGCCAGCAGCGCCGACACCGGGGAGCTGTTTTTT. This codes for CASSADTGELFF.

The CDR3 sequence: CAISESGPNTEAFF. The CDR3 DNA sequence: TGTGCCATCAGTGAGTCGGGACCGAACACTGAAGCTTTCTTT. This chain connects TRBV10-3 to TRBJ1-1; D is perhaps TRBD1 (5 bases). The V end was cut by 0 bases, the J end by 1 base, with 6 bases between. The CDR3 sequence is 14 residues long. Looked up from germline, CDR1 is ENHRY and CDR2 is SYGVKD.

The V gene is TRBV4-1, the J gene TRBJ2-7; D is unresolved. The V gene lost 0 bases and the J gene lost 3 bases, with 12 bases spanning the gap. This CDR3 spans 15 amino acids. Per germline, CDR1 MGHRA and CDR2 YSYEKL. CDR3 region: CASSQEPQQVYEQYF. The CDR3 DNA is TGCGCCAGCAGCCAAGAACCCCAGCAAGTCTACGAGCAGTACTTC.

The chain couples TRBV4-2 to TRBJ1-5; D is unresolved. The V gene lost 0 bases and the J gene lost 7 bases, with 16 bases spanning the gap. Germline V gene data show CDR1 as LGHNA and CDR2 as YNFKEQ. The CDR3 length is 16 residues. The CDR3 sequence: CASSQEAVVGLQPQHF. CDR3 sequence (DNA): TGTGCCAGCAGCCAAGAGGCGGTCGTGGGGTTACAGCCCCAGCATTTT.

This clone has just one count. This chain links TRBV6-4 with TRBJ2-7; perhaps TRBD2 as D (6 bases). Germline V lookup: CDR1 MRHNA, CDR2 SNTAGT. The CDR3 runs to 13 residues. V was shortened by 2 bases and J by 1 base, with 6 bases between the two germline ends. CDR3 loop: CASSDGGSYEQYF. CDR3 nucleotides: TGTGCCAGCAGTGACGGAGGGTCCTACGAGCAGTACTTC.

J is TRBJ2-2 and V is TRBV2; 9 nucleotides line up with TRBD2. V was clipped by 4 bases and J by 4 bases; unmatched bases: 7. CDR3 length: 16 residues. Germline V gene sequence: CDR1 SNHLY, CDR2 FYNNEI. The DNA for the CDR3 is TGTGCCAGCAGTGCCTATAGCGGGGGTAGCACCGGGGAGCTGTTTTTT. Its protein is CASSAYSGGSTGELFF.

This chain uses TRBV9 with TRBJ1-2, with D unresolved. V was clipped by 3 bases and J by 0 bases, with 12 bases between them. The CDR3 has 15 residues. CDR1 is SGDLS and CDR2 is YYNGEE in the germline V gene. The chain's CDR3 is CASSDLARANYGYTF. The CDR3, as DNA: TGTGCCAGCAGCGACCTCGCCCGGGCTAACTATGGCTACACCTTC.

The gene calls are TRBV19 and TRBJ2-2; no definite D call. Deletions cut 6 bases from V and 5 bases from J, with 22 bases between. Germline V CDR1 and CDR2: LNHDA, SQIVND (reference sequence). The CDR3 extends over 17 amino acids. CDR3 sequence: CASRWVLGITETGELFF. The CDR3, as DNA: TGTGCCAGTAGATGGGTGTTAGGCATCACGGAAACCGGGGAGCTGTTTTTT.

The V gene is TRBV5-1, the J gene TRBJ1-1, with D hard to call. The CDR3 contains 14 residues. Trimming removed 3 bases from V and 3 bases from J, with 12 bases in between. Germline V gene lookup returns CDR1 SGHRS and CDR2 YFSETQ. The CDR3 loop is CASSWRVGDTEAFF. The CDR3 DNA is TGCGCCAGCAGCTGGAGGGTCGGGGACACTGAAGCTTTCTTT.